Each of the 8 T cell receptor beta chains below was sequenced from the same sample in a study of blood T cells in healthy people across ages. A second PCR, run for about 7 to 11 cycles, used a sample-barcoded 5' primer plus a J-beta primer mix. MiXCR was run by TCRdb on the 5' RACE reads, yielding one entry per CDR3 protein. The sample has 1.5 million to 2 million distinct CDR3 sequences; roughly 28% are singletons. The sequencing sample was made of blood. The receptors shown here come from a woman aged 30 to 39 in good health.

This clonotype was detected many times. The junction shows a germline mismatch at one end, possibly a read error. This rearrangement joins TRBV5-1 to TRBJ2-7, with a tentative D call TRBD1 (6 bases). Germline CDR1 SGHRS, CDR2 YFSETQ. This CDR3 spans 13 amino acids. As DNA, the CDR3 is TGTGCCAGCAGCTTAGGACAGTACTACGAGCAGTACTTC. Amino acids: CASSLGQYYEQYF.

J is TRBJ2-3 and V is TRBV7-9, with 8 bases that match TRBD2. With 5 bases clipped from V and 0 bases from J, the junction kept 7 bases outside the gene matches. Germline CDR1 SEHNR, CDR2 FQNEAQ (reference sequence). CDR3 size: 16 residues. The DNA for the CDR3 is TGTGCCAGCAGCCTCCAAACTAGCGGAAGCACAGATACGCAGTATTTT. Amino acid sequence: CASSLQTSGSTDTQYF. The full variable domain, rest sourced from reference TRBV7-9 and TRBJ2-3, is DTGVSQNPRHKITKRGQNVTFRCDPISEHNRLYWYRQTLGQGPEFLTYFQNEAQLEKSRLLSDRFSAERPKGSFSTLEIQRTEQGDSAMYLCASSLQTSGSTDTQYFGPGTRLTVL.

This chain joins TRBV24-1 and TRBJ2-4; the match to TRBD1 covers 7 bases. The DNA end lines up better with TRBJ2-7; the J call may be wrong. This CDR3 comprises 14 residues. Germline V CDR1 and CDR2: KGHDR, SFDVKD. CDR3 bases: TGTGCCACCAGTGACCCGGGGACAGAATACGAGCAGTACTTC. Encoded protein: CATSDPGTEYEQYF.

This clonotype was observed a few times. The J gene is TRBJ2-3, the V gene TRBV4-1; 9 bases line up with TRBD1. In germline, CDR1 is MGHRA, CDR2 YSYEKL. V was pared by 0 bases and J by 5 bases, with 9 bases of the junction left unmatched. The CDR3 runs to 17 residues. The CDR3 nucleotides are TGCGCCAGCAGCCAAGAAGGGCCGGACAGGGGAGGAGATACGCAGTATTTT. It yields the protein CASSQEGPDRGGDTQYF.

Comments on this clonotype: This may come from a read error, since a much larger clone is one base off. V is TRBV6-2 or TRBV6-3 and J is TRBJ2-7, with D unresolved. V was shortened by 10 bases and J by 0 bases, with 7 bases between the two germline ends. The germline gives CDR1 MNHEY, CDR2 SVGEGT. The CDR3 length is 11 residues. The CDR3 coding sequence is TGTGCCACCCGAAACTCCTACGAGCAGTACTTC. The encoded protein is CATRNSYEQYF.

The genes are TRBV3-1 and TRBJ2-3; 9 nucleotides match TRBD2. V was clipped by 0 bases and J by 10 bases; unmatched bases: 5. The CDR3 consists of 14 residues. Germline values: CDR1 LGHDT, CDR2 YNNKEL (reference sequence). Here the CDR3 reads CASSQEASGMSQYF. DNA for the CDR3: TGTGCCAGCAGCCAAGAGGCTAGCGGGATGTCGCAGTATTTT.

This clonotype has a count of ten or more. The rearrangement uses TRBV12-3 or TRBV12-4 and TRBJ2-3, with D uncertain. The V gene lost 6 bases and the J gene lost 0 bases, with 7 bases spanning the gap. CDR3 length equals 13 residues. The CDR3: CASSPYSTDTQYF. CDR3 sequence (DNA): TGTGCCAGCAGCCCTTATAGCACAGATACGCAGTATTTT.

This clonotype was detected many times. The rearrangement links TRBV10-3 to TRBJ2-7; D is unresolved. This CDR3 has 13 amino acids. CDR1 is ENHRY, CDR2 SYGVKD, per germline. V was trimmed by 6 bases and J by 3 bases, leaving 12 bases between them. CDR3 residues: CAIRAETLYEQYF. CDR3 nucleotides: TGTGCCATCAGGGCCGAGACTCTCTACGAGCAGTACTTC.